This entry lists 13 T cell receptor beta chains sequenced from one sample in a study of blood T cells in healthy people across ages. For the second PCR, which ran for roughly 7 to 11 cycles, a sample-barcoded 5' primer and a J-beta primer mix were used. TCRdb redid the calling of the 5' RACE reads with MiXCR, one entry per CDR3 protein. The table has about 1.1 million distinct CDR3 sequences, 35% to 45% seen once. The material sequenced was blood. All receptors come from a man between 18 and 35 years old in good health.

As regards this clonotype: This could be a read error, since a much larger clone is one nucleotide away. For the CDR3, the DNA is TGCAGTGCTAGTCCAGGGGGGCGGTACAATGAGCAGTACTTC. Encoded protein: CSASPGGRYNEQYF. V and J are TRBV20-1 and TRBJ2-5; tentatively, D is TRBD1 (7 bases). Germline V CDR1 and CDR2: DFQATT, SNEGSKA (reference sequence). Between the trimmed V and J ends, which lost 3 bases and 11 bases, there was a span of 22 bases. The CDR3 covers 14 residues.

In its sample, this clonotype was seen a few times. One end of the junction fails to match germline, which may point to a read error. This chain links TRBV12-3 or TRBV12-4 with TRBJ2-7, with D perhaps matching TRBD2 (5 bases). The CDR3 has 13 residues. CDR3 sequence: CAGSLGSSYEQYF. CDR3 in DNA: TGTGCCGGCAGTTTGGGGAGCTCCTACGAGCAGTACTTC.

This clonotype was detected ten times or more. The chain employs TRBV24-1 and TRBJ2-1, with 8 bases that match TRBD1. Germline V gene sequence: CDR1 KGHDR, CDR2 SFDVKD. V lost 3 bases and J lost 7; bases outside the gene matches: 10. This CDR3 spans 16 amino acids. The CDR3 DNA follows: TGTGCCACCAGTGATCCCCGGACAGGGCTAATTAATGAGCAGTTCTTC. It is translated as CATSDPRTGLINEQFF.

To note about this clonotype: Germline is not matched at one junction end, which may reflect a read error. The V gene is TRBV6-5, the J gene TRBJ2-1, with TRBD2 matching over 12 bases. The CDR3 runs to 14 residues. Per germline, CDR1 MNHEY and CDR2 SVGAGI. This chain's CDR3 is CAGRGLAGGNEQFF. In DNA, the CDR3 is TGTGCCGGCAGGGGACTAGCGGGTGGGAATGAGCAGTTCTTC.

The chain links TRBV7-9 to TRBJ1-2, with D tentatively TRBD1 (5 bases). This CDR3 contains 15 residues. V shed 3 bases and J shed 4 bases, with 15 bases lying between them. Germline CDR1 is SEHNR and CDR2 is FQNEAQ (reference sequence). The CDR3 reads CASSFPQGDVYGYTF. DNA of the CDR3: TGTGCCAGCAGCTTCCCGCAGGGCGATGTCTATGGCTACACCTTC.

V is TRBV3-1 and J is TRBJ2-5; no definite D call. The germline V and J ends were trimmed by 0 bases and 13 bases, with 18 bases remaining between them. Germline CDR1 and CDR2: LGHDT and YNNKEL (reference sequence). CDR3 length equals 14 residues. The CDR3: CASSQDARIAGLYF. The CDR3 bases are TGTGCCAGCAGCCAAGATGCACGGATCGCTGGCTTGTACTTC.

The chain links TRBV14 to TRBJ2-1; D could derive from TRBD1 or TRBD2 (5 bases each). The germline V gene encodes CDR1 SGHDN and CDR2 FVKESK. The CDR3 consists of 14 residues. Trimming stripped 0 bases from V and 8 bases from J, with 11 bases between. The CDR3 bases are TGTGCCAGCAGCCAAGATGAGGGGTGGGATGAGCAGTTCTTC. Translating gives CASSQDEGWDEQFF.

The rearrangement uses TRBV6-6 and TRBJ2-1, with D maybe TRBD2 (5 bases). With 1 base removed from V and 9 bases from J, the gap between germline ends came to 10 bases. The CDR3 extends over 13 amino acids. Looked up from germline, CDR1 is MNHNY and CDR2 is SVGAGI (reference sequence). The CDR3 DNA reads as TGTGCCAGCAGTTACTTTTCGGGATCTGAGCAGTTCTTC. Protein: CASSYFSGSEQFF.

The V call is TRBV12-3 or TRBV12-4, the J call TRBJ1-2, with TRBD1 identical over 8 bases. There are 14 residues in the CDR3. J gave up 8 bases and V 3 bases, and 8 bases lay outside the gene matches. The CDR3 DNA is TGTGCCAGCAGTTTGAACAGGGGGGTATACGGCTACACCTTC. Protein sequence: CASSLNRGVYGYTF.

This clonotype was counted a few times. J is TRBJ1-5 and V is TRBV27; D is perhaps TRBD1 (6 bases). V was clipped by 4 bases and J by 7 bases, with 14 bases between them. This CDR3 has 14 amino acids. CDR1 and CDR2 (germline): MNHEY, SMNVEV (reference sequence). Written as DNA, the CDR3 is TGTGCCAGCAGTTCACAGGGACCTAGGCAGCCCCAGCATTTT. As protein: CASSSQGPRQPQHF.

V gene TRBV6-2 or TRBV6-3 combines with J gene TRBJ2-5; 8 bases line up with TRBD2. V lost 5 bases to trimming and J lost 3 bases; unmatched junction nucleotides: 20. Germline CDR1 is MNHEY and CDR2 is SVGEGT. The CDR3 is 19 residues long. The CDR3 region is CASSTLGAGAGLHKETQYF. CDR3 in DNA: TGTGCCAGCAGTACCTTGGGAGCGGGGGCCGGACTCCACAAAGAGACCCAGTACTTC.

This clonotype was observed a handful of times. The chain links TRBV10-3 to TRBJ2-3; TRBD2 matches at 7 bases. Germline V gene data show CDR1 as ENHRY and CDR2 as SYGVKD. This CDR3 comprises 17 residues. Trimming cost V 8 bases and J 0 bases; bases outside gene matches: 14. In DNA, the CDR3 is TGTGCCATCTCAGGGACTACGGACCGACAAAGCACAGATACGCAGTATTTT. This gives the protein CAISGTTDRQSTDTQYF.

This rearrangement joins TRBV7-2 to TRBJ2-2; TRBD2 is a possible D gene (6 bases). V lost 3 bases, J lost 5 bases, and 10 bases lay in between. There are 14 residues in the CDR3. CDR1 is SGHTA and CDR2 is FQGNSA in the germline V gene. As DNA, the CDR3 is TGTGCCAGCAGCTTGGGACTCCCAACCGGGGAGCTGTTTTTT. Protein sequence: CASSLGLPTGELFF.